One and the same sample provided the 19 T cell receptor beta chains below, sequenced in a study of blood T cell repertoires in COVID-19. Clones were sequenced by immunoSEQ multiplex PCR, and TCRdb holds only the in-frame ones, with some missing. The repertoire holds about 250,000 clones, with 83% as singletons. The material sequenced was PBMCs or T cells enriched from blood (not recorded which). The receptors stem from a woman in her thirties or forties who had been exposed to COVID-19.

V gene TRBV24-1 combines with J gene TRBJ2-1; maybe TRBD1 (5 bases). V shed 3 bases and J shed 4 bases, with 6 bases lying between them. Germline assignment: CDR1 KGHDR and CDR2 SFDVKD. The CDR3 has 13 residues. The CDR3 spells CATSDRQYNEQFF. The CDR3 DNA reads TGTGCCACCAGTGATCGACAGTACAATGAGCAGTTCTTC.

Turning to this clone: Other DNA sequences in the same sample also yield this CDR3. Here the CDR3 DNA reads TGTGCCAGCTCACCGACAGAGAACACTGAAGCTTTCTTT. Translation: CASSPTENTEAFF. This chain connects TRBV18 to TRBJ1-1, with TRBD1 as a possible D gene (5 bases). V lost 3 bases and J lost 1, with 6 bases in between. Germline V gene data show CDR1 as KGHSH and CDR2 as LQKENI. CDR3 length equals 13 residues.

J is TRBJ2-3 and V is TRBV7-3, with TRBD2 as a possible D gene (7 bases). CDR3 size: 14 residues. The V end lost 1 base, the J end lost 6 bases, and 11 bases lay between the germline ends. Germline CDR1 reads SGHTA; CDR2 reads FQGTGA. The CDR3 is CASSLNSGGDTQYF. The CDR3 DNA follows: TGTGCCAGCAGCTTAAACTCGGGGGGCGATACGCAGTATTTT.

The chain uses TRBV11-2 and TRBJ2-7; D is perhaps TRBD2 (6 bases). There are 15 residues in the CDR3. Germline lookup yields CDR1 SGHAT and CDR2 FQNNGV. The germline V and J ends were trimmed by 6 bases and 0 bases, with 15 bases remaining between them. CDR3 coding DNA: TGTGCCAGCAGTACTGGCGGGACCAGCTCCTACGAGCAGTACTTC. It encodes CASSTGGTSSYEQYF.

J is TRBJ1-2 and V is TRBV6-5; D remains unclear. CDR1 and CDR2 (germline): MNHEY, SVGAGI. The CDR3 runs 13 residues. Trimming pared 8 bases from V and 2 bases from J, leaving 12 bases between. This CDR3 is CASGRPINYGYTF. The CDR3 bases are TGTGCCAGCGGGAGACCTATCAACTATGGCTACACCTTC.

J is TRBJ2-7 and V is TRBV11-2, with TRBD1 identical over 8 bases. The CDR3 runs 14 residues. Germline V CDR1 and CDR2: SGHAT, FQNNGV. With 8 bases clipped from V and 5 bases from J, the junction kept 11 bases outside the gene matches. The CDR3 DNA reads as TGTGCCAGCGGCCCAGGACAGGGAGCCAACGAGCAGTACTTC. This codes for CASGPGQGANEQYF.

V usage is TRBV4-1 and J usage is TRBJ2-1, with D possibly being TRBD2 (7 bases). Trimming removed 0 bases from V and 6 bases from J, with 21 bases in between. Germline CDR1 MGHRA, CDR2 YSYEKL. The CDR3 has 18 residues. CDR3 sequence reads: CASSQDVPGGRGRNEQFF. In DNA, the CDR3 is TGCGCCAGCAGCCAAGATGTTCCCGGGGGGCGGGGGCGCAATGAGCAGTTCTTC.

The V gene is TRBV5-1, the J gene TRBJ2-1; the match to TRBD1 covers 10 bases. Trimming cost V 4 bases and J 5 bases; bases outside gene matches: 12. This CDR3 spans 17 amino acids. CDR1 is SGHRS, CDR2 YFSETQ, per germline. The CDR3 region is CASSGDRGGGPNNEQFF. In DNA form, the CDR3 reads TGCGCCAGCAGCGGGGACAGGGGTGGTGGACCCAACAATGAGCAGTTCTTC.

This sequence joins TRBV6-4 and TRBJ2-5; no clear D gene. Germline V CDR1 and CDR2: MRHNA, SNTAGT. Trimming removed 10 bases from V and 3 bases from J, with 9 bases in between. This CDR3 region has 11 residues. CDR3 residues: CATLKKETQYF. CDR3 bases: TGTGCCACCCTAAAAAAAGAGACCCAGTACTTC.

V is TRBV7-9 and J is TRBJ1-6; maybe TRBD1 (5 bases). The germline CDR1 and CDR2 sequences are SEHNR and FQNEAQ (reference sequence). There are 13 residues in the CDR3. The V and J ends lost 5 bases and 13 bases respectively, with 15 bases between them. CDR3 protein: CASSPGGEGPLHF. The CDR3 DNA is TGTGCCAGCAGCCCCGGGGGTGAGGGGCCCCTCCACTTT.

The chain links TRBV3-1 (or the pseudogene TRBV3-2) to TRBJ2-5; TRBD2 matches 12 bases. The CDR3 contains 16 residues. V was pared by 1 base and J by 4 bases, with 4 bases of the junction left unmatched. Germline values: CDR1 LGHDT, CDR2 YNNKEL (reference sequence). The CDR3 region is CASSQGPSGGAETQYF. The CDR3, as DNA: TGTGCCAGCAGCCAAGGGCCTAGCGGGGGGGCAGAGACCCAGTACTTC.

The chain recombines TRBV28 with TRBJ1-4; D gene unclear. Trimming shortened V by 6 bases and J by 5 bases, and 13 bases separated the two germline ends. The CDR3 extends over 14 amino acids. Germline lookup yields CDR1 MDHEN and CDR2 SYDVKM. CDR3 DNA: TGTGCCAGCAGGCTTTGGGCAGTCAATGAAAAACTGTTTTTT. This encodes CASRLWAVNEKLFF.

This sequence joins TRBV13 and TRBJ1-2; 9 nucleotides line up with TRBD1. V dropped 5 bases and J dropped 8; count of bases not matched to a gene: 6. Germline lookup yields CDR1 PRHDT and CDR2 FYEKMQ (reference sequence). The CDR3 is made up of 13 amino acids. The CDR3 DNA is TGTGCCAGCAGCAAGGACAGGGGACAAGGCTACACCTTC. This sequence encodes CASSKDRGQGYTF.

In this sample, this clone turned up once. This sequence joins TRBV19 and TRBJ2-3; 8 nucleotides agree with TRBD2. CDR3 length: 16 residues. The V gene end was trimmed by 6 bases and the J gene end by 4 bases; junction bases not matched to a gene: 12. Germline CDR1 LNHDA, CDR2 SQIVND (reference sequence). CDR3 protein: CASRGGDSGAADTQYF. CDR3 DNA: TGTGCCAGTAGGGGAGGGGATAGCGGGGCGGCAGATACGCAGTATTTT.

The V and J genes are TRBV30 and TRBJ2-7; 9 nucleotides agree with TRBD2. With 5 bases clipped from V and 4 bases from J, the junction kept 9 bases outside the gene matches. Germline CDR1 and CDR2: GTSNPN and SVGIG (reference sequence). There are 14 residues in the CDR3. The DNA of the CDR3 is TGTGCCTGGGCCCGCGGGGGGGCCGTTTACGAGCAGTACTTC. Translating it yields CAWARGGAVYEQYF.

The CDR3 region is CASRPDPGHEKLFF. The CDR3 DNA is TGTGCCAGCAGACCAGACCCGGGTCATGAAAAACTGTTTTTT. The chain joins TRBV6-5 to TRBJ1-4; D call uncertain. This CDR3 contains 14 residues. Germline loops: CDR1 MNHEY, CDR2 SVGAGI. V dropped 6 bases and J dropped 6 bases, with 14 bases sitting between them.

This clone was recorded only once. This chain connects TRBV24-1 to TRBJ2-1, with TRBD2 matching 13 bases. Unmatched junction bases numbered 4, after V lost 5 bases and J lost 7 bases. Per the germline V gene, CDR1 is KGHDR and CDR2 is SFDVKD. The CDR3 length is 15 residues. This chain's CDR3 is CATSGTTSGGNEQFF. CDR3 nucleotides: TGTGCCACCAGTGGCACGACTAGCGGGGGGAATGAGCAGTTCTTC.

The rearrangement joins TRBV4-3 to TRBJ2-5; 12 bases match TRBD2. The CDR3 is 17 amino acids. With V trimmed by 4 bases and J by 5 bases, 11 bases remained unmatched. Germline-derived CDR1 and CDR2 are LGHNA and YSLEER. As DNA, the CDR3 is TGCGCCAGCAGCCCACTTTTGACTAGCGGGGGAGAGGAGACCCAGTACTTC. It yields the protein CASSPLLTSGGEETQYF.

The gene calls are TRBV7-6 and TRBJ2-7, with 7 bases lining up with TRBD1. The germline gives CDR1 SGHVS, CDR2 FNYEAQ. CDR3 length: 12 amino acids. V shed 5 bases and J 7 bases; nucleotides not matched to a gene: 5. The CDR3 loop is CASSPNRGEQYF. CDR3 DNA sequence: TGTGCCAGCAGCCCAAACAGGGGAGAGCAGTACTTC.